The 21 T cell receptor beta chains below were found in one sample sequenced in a study of T cells in Graves' hyperthyroidism and ophthalmopathy. RNA transcripts provided the source from which TCR beta CDR3 regions were amplified. The primer set for the first-round RT-PCR of the TCR CDR3 was HTBI. TCRdb used MiXCR to reprocess the multiplex PCR reads, holding one entry per CDR3 protein. The table records a few hundred thousand distinct CDR3 sequences, 12% to 15% of them present only once. Sequenced material: blood. Source of these receptors: a woman aged 55 to 70 with Graves' ophthalmopathy.

The sample holds many counts of this clonotype. The gene calls are TRBV24-1 and TRBJ2-7, with 8 bases that match TRBD1. Germline CDR1 reads KGHDR; CDR2 reads SFDVKD. The length of the CDR3 is 12 residues. The V segment lost 8 bases and the J segment 6 bases; nucleotides outside the gene matches: 5. The CDR3 loop is CATMGQAGEQYF. CDR3 DNA sequence: TGTGCCACCATGGGACAGGCGGGCGAGCAGTACTTC.

At least ten counts were recorded for this clonotype. V and J are TRBV5-1 and TRBJ2-3; D gene uncertain. CDR1 is SGHRS and CDR2 is YFSETQ in the germline V gene. The CDR3 extends over 14 amino acids. Trimming left V 0 bases short and J 1 base short, with 6 bases between. The CDR3 is CASSLDGRTDTQYF. DNA of the CDR3: TGCGCCAGCAGCTTGGACGGTCGCACAGATACGCAGTATTTT.

The chain links TRBV29-1 to TRBJ1-5, with D uncertain. V lost 4 bases and J 4 bases, leaving 8 bases between the germline ends. This CDR3 contains 12 residues. Germline-derived CDR1 and CDR2 are SQVTM and ANQGSEA. The CDR3 sequence is CSVGVGNQPQHF. The CDR3, as DNA: TGCAGCGTTGGGGTGGGAAATCAGCCCCAGCATTTT.

This clonotype was observed at least ten times. The chain uses TRBV2 and TRBJ2-7; no clear D gene. The CDR3 extends over 11 amino acids. Germline-derived CDR1 and CDR2 are SNHLY and FYNNEI. Trimming removed 6 bases at V and 3 bases at J, with 6 bases between. The DNA for the CDR3 is TGTGCCAGCAGGGGGTACTACGAGCAGTACTTC. As protein: CASRGYYEQYF.

This clonotype was detected a few times. V is TRBV10-3 and J is TRBJ2-5, with 8 nucleotides matching TRBD1. The CDR3 sequence is 14 residues long. Germline V gene data show CDR1 as ENHRY and CDR2 as SYGVKD. The junction had 4 bases not matched to a gene; V was cut back by 6 bases and J by 1 base. The CDR3 spells CAISRDRGQETQYF. The CDR3 DNA is TGTGCCATCAGCCGCGACAGGGGCCAAGAGACCCAGTACTTC.

The chain has TRBV9 and TRBJ2-1, with 7 bases matching TRBD2. Germline V gives CDR1 SGDLS, CDR2 YYNGEE. After removal of 4 bases from V and 3 bases from J, the junction contained 10 bases not matched to a gene. This CDR3 is built from 16 residues. The CDR3 nucleotides are TGTGCCAGCAGCCAAACTAGCGCACCAAACTACAATGAGCAGTTCTTC. Its translation: CASSQTSAPNYNEQFF. The variable domain in full, completed from reference TRBV9 and TRBJ2-1, reads DSGVTQTPKHLITATGQRVTLRCSPRSGDLSVYWYQQSLDQGLQFLIQYYNGEERAKGNILERFSAQQFPDLHSELNLSSLELGDSALYFCASSQTSAPNYNEQFFGPGTRLTVL.

This clonotype has a handful of counts. The chain couples TRBV9 to TRBJ2-3, with 13 nucleotides matching TRBD2. In germline, CDR1 is SGDLS, CDR2 YYNGEE. The CDR3 runs to 15 residues. V dropped 3 bases and J dropped 7; count of bases not matched to a gene: 5. Written as DNA, the CDR3 is TGTGCCAGCAGCGCCACTAGCGGGAGGGTGAATACGCAGTATTTT. Its translation: CASSATSGRVNTQYF.

This clonotype was observed at least ten times. The gene calls are TRBV20-1 and TRBJ1-6, with D uncertain. V gave up 7 bases and J gave up 11 bases, with 12 bases separating them. CDR3 length: 11 amino acids. Germline V gene data show CDR1 as DFQATT and CDR2 as SNEGSKA (reference sequence). CDR3 loop: CSGTPGTPLHF. DNA of the CDR3: TGCAGTGGCACCCCCGGAACACCCCTCCACTTT.

This clonotype has just a few counts. The chain carries TRBV27 and TRBJ1-4, with 9 bases lining up with TRBD1. V shed 5 bases and J 3 bases; nucleotides not matched to a gene: 10. Germline V gene lookup returns CDR1 MNHEY and CDR2 SMNVEV (reference sequence). The CDR3 is 17 amino acids. The CDR3, as DNA: TGTGCCAGCAGTCCCCAACAGGGGGCCGGGGCTAATGAAAAACTGTTTTTT. Its protein is CASSPQQGAGANEKLFF.

Many counts were recorded for this clonotype. This chain connects TRBV20-1 to TRBJ2-5, with no clear D. There are 13 residues in the CDR3. In germline, CDR1 is DFQATT, CDR2 SNEGSKA (reference sequence). Trimming left V 0 bases short and J 4 bases short, with 9 bases between. The CDR3 coding sequence is TGCAGTGCTAGAGATGGGGTTACAGAGACCCAGTACTTC. This sequence encodes CSARDGVTETQYF.

This clonotype showed up many times. The chain carries TRBV18 and TRBJ2-3; 7 bases match TRBD1. CDR3 length: 16 amino acids. The trim removed 2 bases at V and 3 bases at J, leaving 8 bases unmatched. CDR1 and CDR2 (germline): KGHSH, LQKENI. The CDR3 region has the DNA TGTGCCAGCTCACCAGAGACAGGGTCCCCGACAGATACGCAGTATTTT. This codes for CASSPETGSPTDTQYF.

The sample holds many counts of this clonotype. This chain joins TRBV12-3 or TRBV12-4 and TRBJ1-5; D may be TRBD1 (5 bases). V was trimmed by 7 bases and J by 6 bases, leaving 10 bases between them. This CDR3 has 12 amino acids. CDR3 sequence: CASTSGTQPQHF. CDR3 nucleotides: TGTGCCAGCACTTCCGGGACTCAGCCCCAGCATTTT.

The chain has TRBV24-1 and TRBJ2-1; 7 nucleotides match TRBD1. This CDR3 spans 16 amino acids. The germline V gene encodes CDR1 KGHDR and CDR2 SFDVKD. Trimming removed 3 bases from V and 2 bases from J; junction bases left unmatched: 6. This CDR3 reads CATSDPTGDTYNEQFF. The CDR3 bases are TGTGCCACCAGTGATCCCACAGGGGATACCTACAATGAGCAGTTCTTC.

This sequence joins TRBV13 and TRBJ1-4, with a weak D call TRBD1 (6 bases). CDR1 is PRHDT, CDR2 FYEKMQ, per germline (reference sequence). The length of the CDR3 is 15 residues. The V end lost 2 bases, the J end lost 8 bases, and 15 bases lay between the germline ends. CDR3 loop: CASSLRGGRGEKLFF. CDR3 in DNA: TGTGCCAGCAGCTTACGAGGGGGGCGAGGCGAAAAACTGTTTTTT.

The chain employs TRBV29-1 and TRBJ2-1; D is possibly TRBD2 (6 bases). The V gene's germline CDR1 is SQVTM and CDR2 ANQGSEA. This CDR3 spans 12 amino acids. The V gene lost 3 bases and the J gene lost 8 bases, with 11 bases spanning the gap. This CDR3 reads CSVEAGGDEQFF. The CDR3 nucleotides read TGCAGCGTTGAGGCAGGAGGGGATGAGCAGTTCTTC.

This clonotype has ten or more counts. The V call is TRBV7-2, the J call TRBJ2-3; TRBD2 agrees at 10 bases. The trim removed 6 bases at V and 0 bases at J, leaving 6 bases unmatched. Germline-derived CDR1 and CDR2 are SGHTA and FQGNSA. The CDR3 is 16 amino acids. The CDR3 reads CASRLAGQTSTDTQYF. CDR3 DNA: TGTGCCAGCAGACTAGCGGGACAAACTAGCACAGATACGCAGTATTTT. Based on the CDR3 plus reference TRBV7-2 and TRBJ2-3, the full variable domain is GAGVSQSPSNKVTEKGKDVELRCDPISGHTALYWYRQSLGQGLEFLIYFQGNSAPDKSGLPSDRFSAERTGGSVSTLTIQRTQQEDSAVYLCASRLAGQTSTDTQYFGPGTRLTVL.

The rearrangement links TRBV15 to TRBJ1-2; the D gene is possibly TRBD1 (5 bases). CDR3 length equals 18 residues. The germline V gene encodes CDR1 LNHNV and CDR2 YYDKDF (reference sequence). V was cut by 4 bases and J by 0 bases, with 21 bases left in between. For the CDR3, the DNA is TGTGCCACCAGCACCTCCGGGACGCTCACGGGAGCTAACTATGGCTACACCTTC. Amino acids: CATSTSGTLTGANYGYTF.

At least ten counts were recorded for this clonotype. The V and J genes are TRBV3-1 and TRBJ1-1, with D perhaps TRBD1 (6 bases). Per the germline V gene, CDR1 is LGHDT and CDR2 is YNNKEL (reference sequence). The CDR3 sequence is 12 residues long. Trimming removed 0 bases from V and 10 bases from J, with 9 bases in between. This chain's CDR3 is CASSQDRRGAFF. The CDR3 nucleotides read TGTGCCAGCAGCCAAGATCGCAGGGGAGCTTTCTTT.

This clonotype appeared many times. This chain connects TRBV27 to TRBJ1-2, with D perhaps matching TRBD1 (5 bases). There are 13 residues in the CDR3. Trimming removed 5 bases at V and 4 bases at J, with 11 bases between. The germline V gene encodes CDR1 MNHEY and CDR2 SMNVEV (reference sequence). In DNA, the CDR3 is TGTGCCAGCAGTGTGGGACTCTCCTATGGCTACACCTTC. As protein: CASSVGLSYGYTF.

The chain combines TRBV5-1 with TRBJ2-3; 10 nucleotides align to TRBD1. CDR1 and CDR2 from the germline V gene are SGHRS and YFSETQ. The CDR3 is 15 amino acids. J was trimmed by 2 bases and V by 6 bases; bases with no gene match: 6. The CDR3: CASTQTGGTTDTQYF. DNA of the CDR3: TGCGCCAGCACCCAGACAGGGGGCACCACAGATACGCAGTATTTT.

This clonotype showed up many times. The chain recombines TRBV6-1 with TRBJ1-4, with D hard to call. Germline CDR1 MNHNS, CDR2 SASEGT. The germline V and J ends were trimmed by 6 bases and 0 bases, with 11 bases remaining between them. The CDR3 runs 15 residues. The CDR3 nucleotides read TGTGCCAGCAGGGAGTCAGGTGCAACTAATGAAAAACTGTTTTTT. The encoded protein is CASRESGATNEKLFF.